This TCR beta chain was identified during a study of cytomegalovirus exposure and HLA in healthy donors. PCR was performed using 60 Vbeta and 13 Jbeta primers. Assay: immunoSEQ multiplex PCR; the TCRdb copy retains only in-frame clones and omits some. The sample has 200,000 to 250,000 clones; approximately 80% are singletons. Study observations and caveats: Presence/absence analyses assumed roughly uniform sequencing depth across donors, which may not hold. There were some public TCRs occurring in many donors, but most TCR sequences were rare.

About this clone itself: Its target is unknown.

Germline CDR1 is LNHDA and CDR2 is SQIVND (reference sequence). Germline trimming cut 6 bases from V and 9 bases from J; bases unmatched to any gene: 11. The CDR3 sequence is 15 residues long. The chain recombines TRBV19 with TRBJ1-6; 7 bases match TRBD1. The sequenced sample was PBMCs. The clonotype originates from a man aged 40-50 years in good health and CMV-seronegative. The CDR3 spells CASREIDRERSPLHF. CDR3 DNA sequence: TGTGCCAGTAGGGAAATTGACAGGGAACGTTCACCCCTCCACTTT.